Listed below are T cell receptor beta chains from one sample, sequenced in a study of T-cell memory formation after mild COVID-19. In TCRdb, the 5' RACE reads were re-called with MiXCR into one record per CDR3 protein. The sample shows about 430,000 distinct CDR3 sequences, 24% of them seen only once. The material sequenced was PBMCs or a T cell subset sorted from them (not recorded which). These receptors were taken from an adult woman who had mild COVID-19 (a few samples of this study predate the infection). Cell type and time point are not known. The CDR3 runs from the conserved cysteine through the conserved F or W. Each record gives: V gene, clone size, D gene, J gene, CDR3 protein, CDR3 DNA. The D gene is left open where the match is weak. Size tells how often a clone was seen (once, few, many) or the class of an expanded clone, and some rows leave it out.

V: TRBV12-3/TRBV12-4; size: few; D: TRBD1; J: TRBJ2-7; CDR3: CASSSWTGSYEQYF; DNA: TGTGCCAGCAGTTCCTGGACAGGGTCCTACGAGCAGTACTTC
V: TRBV18; size: .; D: .; J: TRBJ2-2; CDR3: CASSPLGQSNTGELFF; DNA: TGTGCCAGCTCACCACTCGGCCAATCGAACACCGGGGAGCTGTTTTTT
V: TRBV28; size: few; D: TRBD1; J: TRBJ1-1; CDR3: CASSSGGSGTEAFF; DNA: TGTGCCAGCAGCTCAGGGGGCTCAGGGACTGAAGCTTTCTTT
V: TRBV28; size: few; D: TRBD1; J: TRBJ1-4; CDR3: CASSGPGQGVEKLFF; DNA: TGTGCCAGCAGTGGGCCGGGACAGGGTGTTGAAAAACTGTTTTTT
V: TRBV20-1; size: .; D: TRBD2; J: TRBJ2-3; CDR3: CSATASGRADTQYF; DNA: TGCAGTGCTACCGCTAGCGGGAGGGCAGATACGCAGTATTTT
V: TRBV18; size: .; D: .; J: TRBJ2-5; CDR3: CASSPAWFQETQYF; DNA: TGTGCCAGCTCACCAGCATGGTTTCAAGAGACCCAGTACTTC
V: TRBV24-1; size: few; D: .; J: TRBJ2-6; CDR3: CATSPSGANVLTF; DNA: TGTGCCACCAGTCCTTCTGGGGCCAACGTCCTGACTTTC
V: TRBV7-2; size: .; D: TRBD2; J: TRBJ2-5; CDR3: CASSPRGGTSWRETQYF; DNA: TGTGCCAGCAGCCCTCGAGGGGGGACTAGCTGGCGCGAGACCCAGTACTTC
V: TRBV29-1; size: few; D: TRBD1; J: TRBJ1-2; CDR3: CSVETGTGFDGYTF; DNA: TGCAGCGTTGAAACCGGGACAGGGTTCGATGGCTACACCTTC
V: TRBV5-1; size: .; D: .; J: TRBJ2-2; CDR3: CASSLADRNTGELFF; DNA: TGCGCCAGCAGCTTGGCCGACAGAAACACCGGGGAGCTGTTTTTT
V: TRBV19; size: .; D: .; J: TRBJ1-2; CDR3: CASSLQAAYGYTF; DNA: TGTGCCAGTAGTCTACAGGCGGCCTATGGCTACACCTTC
V: TRBV7-2; size: few; D: .; J: TRBJ2-3; CDR3: CASSPQAQATSTDTQYF; DNA: TGTGCCAGCAGCCCCCAGGCGCAAGCGACGAGCACAGATACGCAGTATTTT
V: TRBV12-3/TRBV12-4; size: .; D: TRBD1; J: TRBJ2-1; CDR3: CASRPQGPEQFF; DNA: TGTGCCAGCAGGCCACAGGGGCCGGAGCAGTTCTTC
V: TRBV30; size: few; D: .; J: TRBJ2-7; CDR3: CAWSRDRYEQYF; DNA: TGTGCCTGGAGTCGGGACCGCTACGAGCAGTACTTC
V: TRBV4-1; size: few; D: .; J: TRBJ2-3; CDR3: CASSHPGLSTDTQYF; DNA: TGCGCCAGCAGCCACCCGGGACTTAGCACAGATACGCAGTATTTT
V: TRBV15; size: few; D: .; J: TRBJ2-1; CDR3: CATSRDLTGSGYNEQFF; DNA: TGTGCCACCAGCAGAGATCTTACGGGGAGCGGCTACAATGAGCAGTTCTTC
V: TRBV20-1; size: many; D: .; J: TRBJ1-1; CDR3: CSAREQTPWAFF; DNA: TGCAGTGCTAGAGAACAGACCCCTTGGGCTTTCTTT
V: TRBV5-1; size: few; D: .; J: TRBJ2-4; CDR3: CASSPDTGGIQYF; DNA: TGCGCCAGCAGCCCGGACACAGGTGGGATTCAGTACTTC
V: TRBV7-6; size: many; D: .; J: TRBJ2-7; CDR3: CASSLSDGPYEQYF; DNA: TGTGCCAGCAGCTTGTCGGACGGTCCCTACGAGCAGTACTTC
V: TRBV20-1; size: .; D: .; J: TRBJ1-1; CDR3: CSARDSVKGLNTEAFF; DNA: TGCAGTGCTAGAGATTCGGTCAAGGGGTTGAACACTGAAGCTTTCTTT
V: TRBV6-4; size: .; D: .; J: TRBJ2-1; CDR3: CASSEADPPGNEQFF; DNA: TGTGCCAGCAGTGAGGCAGACCCTCCTGGCAATGAGCAGTTCTTC
V: TRBV30; size: .; D: .; J: TRBJ2-2; CDR3: CAWSGAPGELFF; DNA: TGTGCCTGGAGTGGGGCCCCCGGGGAGCTGTTTTTT
V: TRBV7-3; size: .; D: .; J: TRBJ2-3; CDR3: CASSPPWEDTQYF; DNA: TGTGCCAGCAGCCCCCCCTGGGAAGATACGCAGTATTTT
V: TRBV20-1; size: .; D: .; J: TRBJ1-2; CDR3: CSARGGIGYTF; DNA: TGCAGTGCCCGAGGAGGAATTGGCTACACCTTC
V: TRBV6-5; size: few; D: .; J: TRBJ1-2; CDR3: CASSYSGSGGGYTF; DNA: TGTGCCAGCAGTTACTCTGGGAGTGGCGGTGGCTACACCTTC
V: TRBV30; size: .; D: .; J: TRBJ2-3; CDR3: CAWSVPRPGSTQYF; DNA: TGTGCCTGGAGTGTTCCTCGACCGGGAAGTACGCAGTATTTT
V: TRBV27; size: .; D: .; J: TRBJ1-1; CDR3: CASSREHMNTEAFF; DNA: TGTGCCAGCAGCCGGGAACACATGAACACTGAAGCTTTCTTT
V: TRBV6-5; size: few; D: .; J: TRBJ2-3; CDR3: CASSSRPGSTDTQYF; DNA: TGTGCCAGCAGTTCACGGCCGGGGAGCACAGATACGCAGTATTTT
V: TRBV30; size: few; D: .; J: TRBJ2-1; CDR3: CAWSFSSLYNEQFF; DNA: TGTGCCTGGAGTTTTAGCTCCCTTTACAATGAGCAGTTCTTC
V: TRBV9; size: few; D: .; J: TRBJ2-5; CDR3: CASSVGAIQETQYF; DNA: TGTGCCAGCAGCGTAGGGGCAATCCAAGAGACCCAGTACTTC